One sample yielded the 22 T cell receptor beta chains listed below, sequenced in a study of cytomegalovirus exposure and HLA in healthy donors. Both 60 Vbeta primers and 13 Jbeta primers went into the PCR. Profiling relied on immunoSEQ multiplex PCR, and the TCRdb table lists in-frame clones only, not all of them. The repertoire holds 85,000 to 100,000 clones, with over 65% as singletons. Sequencing was carried out using PBMCs. Every receptor here comes from a man between 40 and 49 years old in good health and CMV-seronegative.

V usage is TRBV5-6 and J usage is TRBJ2-5; maybe TRBD1 (5 bases). CDR3 length: 15 residues. Germline lookup yields CDR1 SGHDT and CDR2 YYEEEE. Trimming took off 4 bases at V and 1 base at J, with 14 bases between the two ends. Here the CDR3 reads CASSRRRRAQETQYF. The CDR3 nucleotides read TGTGCCAGCAGCCGACGTCGCAGGGCCCAAGAGACCCAGTACTTC.

This clone was observed a handful of times. V usage is TRBV4-1 and J usage is TRBJ2-3; 11 bases agree with TRBD2. This CDR3 comprises 14 residues. J was trimmed by 6 bases and V by 6 bases; bases with no gene match: 5. Germline CDR1 reads MGHRA; CDR2 reads YSYEKL. Here the CDR3 reads CASRTSGGRDTQYF. The CDR3 DNA sequence: TGCGCCAGCAGAACTAGCGGGGGCCGGGATACGCAGTATTTT.

The chain combines TRBV25-1 with TRBJ1-1, with D perhaps TRBD1 (5 bases). The V end was cut by 8 bases, the J end by 0 bases, with 10 bases between. The CDR3 is 13 amino acids. Germline-derived CDR1 and CDR2 are MGHDK and SYGVNS. The CDR3 spells CASVTAMNTEAFF. For the CDR3, the DNA is TGTGCCAGCGTGACAGCTATGAACACTGAAGCTTTCTTT.

The rearrangement uses TRBV27 and TRBJ2-1, with no clear D. The germline V gene encodes CDR1 MNHEY and CDR2 SMNVEV (reference sequence). V lost 5 bases and J lost 4, with 3 bases in between. The CDR3 loop spans 11 amino acids. The CDR3 sequence: CASSQYNEQFF. In DNA form, the CDR3 reads TGTGCCAGCAGTCAGTACAATGAGCAGTTCTTC.

The CDR3 DNA reads TGTGCCAGCAGTGAGTTAGGGGGAATCTCTGGGGCCAACGTCCTGACTTTC. Amino acid sequence: CASSELGGISGANVLTF. This chain connects TRBV2 to TRBJ2-6, with D possibly being TRBD1 (6 bases). There are 17 residues in the CDR3. Between the trimmed V and J ends, which lost 3 bases and 0 bases, there was a span of 12 bases. The germline V gene encodes CDR1 SNHLY and CDR2 FYNNEI.

V gene TRBV5-1 combines with J gene TRBJ2-1, with 8 bases fitting TRBD2. CDR1 and CDR2 (germline): SGHRS, YFSETQ. This CDR3 region has 15 residues. The V gene end was trimmed by 4 bases and the J gene end by 8 bases; junction bases not matched to a gene: 11. In nucleotides, the CDR3 is TGCGCCAGCAGCCACACCGGGACTAGTGGCGATGAGCAGTTCTTC. This translates into CASSHTGTSGDEQFF.

The chain couples TRBV7-9 to TRBJ1-6; 9 bases map to TRBD1. Germline V gives CDR1 SEHNR, CDR2 FQNEAQ (reference sequence). V lost 1 base, J lost 8 bases, and 6 bases stayed unmatched. The CDR3 covers 16 residues. CDR3: CASSLGDRAGDSPLHF. CDR3 DNA sequence: TGTGCCAGCAGCTTAGGGGACAGGGCGGGGGATTCACCCCTCCACTTT.

The sample holds a few counts of this clone. The chain employs TRBV30 and TRBJ1-1; D might be TRBD1 (5 bases). Germline CDR1 GTSNPN, CDR2 SVGIG (reference sequence). This CDR3 comprises 13 residues. The V and J ends lost 2 bases and 0 bases respectively, with 7 bases between them. Written as DNA, the CDR3 is TGTGCCTGGAGTTTCAGGGTGAACACTGAAGCTTTCTTT. Its protein product is CAWSFRVNTEAFF.

The rearrangement uses TRBV7-2 and TRBJ2-7; 7 bases fit TRBD2. From germline, CDR1 is SGHTA and CDR2 FQGNSA. This CDR3 is 15 amino acids long. Unmatched junction bases numbered 5, after V lost 1 base and J lost 2 bases. CDR3 sequence (DNA): TGTGCCAGCAGCTTAGATGGACTAGTCGCCTACGAGCAGTACTTC. Protein product: CASSLDGLVAYEQYF.

This clone showed up just a few times. The rearrangement uses TRBV18 and TRBJ1-6, with a weak D call TRBD1 (5 bases). V dropped 1 base and J dropped 5 bases, with 6 bases sitting between them. The CDR3 extends over 14 amino acids. Germline V gives CDR1 KGHSH, CDR2 LQKENI. This CDR3 is CASSPQGNNSPLHF. CDR3 DNA: TGTGCCAGCTCACCACAGGGGAATAATTCACCCCTCCACTTT. Based on the CDR3 plus reference TRBV18 and TRBJ1-6, the full variable domain is NAGVMQNPRHLVRRRGQEARLRCSPMKGHSHVYWYRQLPEEGLKFMVYLQKENIIDESGMPKERFSAEFPKEGPSILRIQQVVRGDSAAYFCASSPQGNNSPLHFGNGTRLTVT.

The chain carries TRBV2 and TRBJ2-5; D is undetermined. Matching the DNA end better, TRBJ2-7 makes the J call doubtful. CDR3 length: 11 amino acids. From germline, CDR1 is SNHLY and CDR2 FYNNEI. The DNA for the CDR3 is TGTGCCAGCAGACTTTTATACGAGCAGTACTTC. Residues: CASRLLYEQYF.

The V and J genes are TRBV5-1 and TRBJ1-1; 9 bases match TRBD1. Germline V CDR1 and CDR2: SGHRS, YFSETQ. J gave up 0 bases and V 2 bases, and 2 bases lay outside the gene matches. The CDR3 has 15 residues. The CDR3, as DNA: TGCGCCAGCAGCTTACAGGGGGCCGTGAACACTGAAGCTTTCTTT. Encoded protein: CASSLQGAVNTEAFF.

The chain links TRBV19 to TRBJ1-1; D remains ambiguous. The CDR3 spans 13 residues. CDR1 and CDR2 (germline): LNHDA, SQIVND (reference sequence). Trimming took off 0 bases at V and 1 base at J, with 3 bases between the two ends. The chain's CDR3 is CASSIERNTEAFF. CDR3 nucleotides: TGTGCCAGTAGTATAGAGAGGAACACTGAAGCTTTCTTT.

The V gene is TRBV4-2, the J gene TRBJ2-1; TRBD2 agrees at 7 bases. Trimming at V came to 5 bases and at J to 7 bases, leaving 11 bases not matched to a gene. Germline CDR1 is LGHNA and CDR2 is YNFKEQ. The CDR3 is made up of 15 amino acids. CDR3 sequence reads: CASSLTSTEGNEQFF. The CDR3 region has the DNA TGTGCCAGCAGCTTGACTAGCACGGAAGGGAATGAGCAGTTCTTC.

The J gene is TRBJ2-3, the V gene TRBV5-1; a weak D match, TRBD2 (6 bases). Trimming removed 4 bases from V and 2 bases from J, with 11 bases in between. The CDR3 is 14 amino acids. CDR1 is SGHRS, CDR2 YFSETQ, per germline. The CDR3 region has the DNA TGCGCCAGCAGCCTTAGCGGAATCACAGATACGCAGTATTTT. This sequence encodes CASSLSGITDTQYF.

CDR3 residues: CSVGRDSYNEQFF. The CDR3, as DNA: TGCAGCGTTGGGCGGGACTCCTACAATGAGCAGTTCTTC. V usage is TRBV29-1 and J usage is TRBJ2-1; perhaps TRBD2 as D (6 bases). This CDR3 spans 13 amino acids. Germline CDR1 is SQVTM and CDR2 is ANQGSEA. V lost 4 bases and J 0 bases, leaving 7 bases between the germline ends.

This rearrangement joins TRBV5-4 to TRBJ2-1, with 13 nucleotides matching TRBD2. The length of the CDR3 is 19 residues. Germline V CDR1 and CDR2: SGHNT, YYREEE (reference sequence). V gave up 3 bases and J gave up 1 base; unmatched junction bases: 10. The CDR3 protein is CASSSRTSGRIWSYNEQFF. The DNA of the CDR3 is TGTGCCAGCAGCTCTCGGACTAGCGGGAGAATTTGGTCCTACAATGAGCAGTTCTTC.

The chain recombines TRBV28 with TRBJ2-7; 8 bases line up with TRBD1. Germline CDR1 MDHEN, CDR2 SYDVKM. Trimming took 8 bases from V and 4 from J; bases not matched to a gene: 16. The CDR3 extends over 16 amino acids. CDR3 protein: CASPPGASGGWYEQYF. In DNA, the CDR3 is TGTGCCAGCCCTCCTGGGGCCTCAGGGGGCTGGTACGAGCAGTACTTC.

Only one count was recorded for this clone. The rearrangement links TRBV15 to TRBJ2-5; perhaps TRBD1 as D (6 bases). In germline, CDR1 is LNHNV, CDR2 YYDKDF (reference sequence). V lost 3 bases to trimming and J lost 1 base, with 18 bases between them. This CDR3 spans 17 amino acids. As DNA, the CDR3 is TGTGCCACCAGCAGGAGAAGGTTAGGACAGCTCCAAGAGACCCAGTACTTC. As protein: CATSRRRLGQLQETQYF. Combining the CDR3 with reference TRBV15 and TRBJ2-5 gives the whole variable domain DAMVIQNPRYQVTQFGKPVTLSCSQTLNHNVMYWYQQKSSQAPKLLFHYYDKDFNNEADTPDNFQSRRPNTSFCFLDIRSPGLGDTAMYLCATSRRRLGQLQETQYFGPGTRLLVL.

V usage is TRBV7-9 and J usage is TRBJ1-2; D gene unclear. The CDR3 contains 14 residues. In germline, CDR1 is SEHNR, CDR2 FQNEAQ (reference sequence). Trimming shortened V by 4 bases and J by 0 bases, and 9 bases separated the two germline ends. CDR3 sequence: CASSSGLTNYGYTF. In DNA form, the CDR3 reads TGTGCCAGCAGCTCAGGACTTACTAACTATGGCTACACCTTC.

The rearrangement joins TRBV5-6 to TRBJ2-3, with 7 bases identical to TRBD1. V was clipped by 4 bases and J by 4 bases; unmatched bases: 3. This CDR3 has 13 amino acids. CDR1 is SGHDT, CDR2 YYEEEE, per germline. The CDR3 coding sequence is TGTGCCAGCAGCGGCGACAGGGCAGATACGCAGTATTTT. As protein: CASSGDRADTQYF. Combining the CDR3 with reference TRBV5-6 and TRBJ2-3 gives the whole variable domain DAGVTQSPTHLIKTRGQQVTLRCSPKSGHDTVSWYQQALGQGPQFIFQYYEEEERQRGNFPDRFSGHQFPNYSSELNVNALLLGDSALYLCASSGDRADTQYFGPGTRLTVL.

This clone was seen just once. V usage is TRBV27 and J usage is TRBJ1-1; TRBD1 might be the D (5 bases). Trimming left V 6 bases short and J 4 bases short, with 15 bases between. CDR3 length: 14 residues. CDR1 MNHEY and CDR2 SMNVEV come from the germline V gene (reference sequence). This CDR3 is CASRIPGGGTEAFF. The DNA of the CDR3 is TGTGCCAGCAGAATACCCGGGGGAGGCACTGAAGCTTTCTTT.